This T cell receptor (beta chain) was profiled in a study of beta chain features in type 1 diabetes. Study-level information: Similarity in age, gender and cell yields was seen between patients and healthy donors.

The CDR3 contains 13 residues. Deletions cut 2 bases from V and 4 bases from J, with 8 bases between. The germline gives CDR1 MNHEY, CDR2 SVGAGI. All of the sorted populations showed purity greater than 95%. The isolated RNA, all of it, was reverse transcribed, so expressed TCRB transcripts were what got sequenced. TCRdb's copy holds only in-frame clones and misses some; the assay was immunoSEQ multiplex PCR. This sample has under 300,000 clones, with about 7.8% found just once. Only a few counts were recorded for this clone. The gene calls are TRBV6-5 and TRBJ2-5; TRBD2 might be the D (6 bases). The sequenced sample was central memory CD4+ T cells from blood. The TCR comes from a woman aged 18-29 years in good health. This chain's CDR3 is CASSYPAGETQYF. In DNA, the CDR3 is TGTGCCAGCAGTTACCCAGCGGGAGAGACCCAGTACTTC.